This entry concerns a single TCR beta chain. The antigen is not known. The ends were cut back, 1 base at V and 4 bases at J, with 13 bases in the middle. CDR1 and CDR2 (germline): SGHTA, FQGNSA. The CDR3 sequence is 15 residues long. The sample originates from a study of cytomegalovirus exposure and HLA in healthy donors. Study findings and constraints: Fewer than 20,000 TCR beta sequences were associated with HLA alleles at 0.05 false discovery rate in a later analysis. The study found most TCR sequences rare, yet found some public TCRs in many donors. A missense DCLRE1C variant was associated with V- and J-gene trimming of TCR beta chains in a later analysis, and an independent cohort replicated the association. Cytomegalovirus status was reportedly diagnosed by the classifier with high sensitivity and specificity.

Primers for the PCR totalled 60 Vbeta and 13 Jbeta. Libraries were prepared by immunoSEQ multiplex PCR; TCRdb keeps only in-frame clonotypes and omits some of them. Here the sample spans over 80,000 clones, 55% to 80% being singletons. Input material: PBMCs. V usage is TRBV7-2 and J usage is TRBJ1-2, with D maybe TRBD1 (5 bases). The TCR originated in a man aged 35 to 55 in good health and CMV-seronegative. The CDR3 sequence is CASSLEGVGSYGYTF. As DNA, the CDR3 is TGTGCCAGCAGCTTAGAAGGGGTCGGAAGCTATGGCTACACCTTC.